The T cell receptor beta chain under discussion was sequenced for a study of glioma-infiltrating T cells. The iRepertoire nested amplicon-rescue multiplex PCR amplified TCR alpha and beta CDR3s from RNA. TCRdb recomputed calls from the multiplex PCR reads with MiXCR, one row per CDR3 protein. The table has 160,000 or so distinct CDR3 sequences, roughly 45% seen once. This clonotype was seen many times. Per germline, CDR1 SGHVS and CDR2 FQNEAQ. This CDR3 is 15 amino acids long. V lost 1 base and J lost 2; bases outside the gene matches: 4. The chain has TRBV7-8 and TRBJ2-7; 8 nucleotides agree with TRBD2. Sequenced sample: glioma tissue, nonneoplastic brain tissue, or PBMCs (not recorded which). The clonotype comes from a human donor with low-grade glioma or glioblastoma, undergoing nonglioma brain surgery, or in good health (not recorded which). CDR3 amino acids: CASSLETSGPYEQYF. The CDR3, as DNA: TGTGCCAGCAGCTTAGAAACTAGCGGCCCCTACGAGCAGTACTTC.